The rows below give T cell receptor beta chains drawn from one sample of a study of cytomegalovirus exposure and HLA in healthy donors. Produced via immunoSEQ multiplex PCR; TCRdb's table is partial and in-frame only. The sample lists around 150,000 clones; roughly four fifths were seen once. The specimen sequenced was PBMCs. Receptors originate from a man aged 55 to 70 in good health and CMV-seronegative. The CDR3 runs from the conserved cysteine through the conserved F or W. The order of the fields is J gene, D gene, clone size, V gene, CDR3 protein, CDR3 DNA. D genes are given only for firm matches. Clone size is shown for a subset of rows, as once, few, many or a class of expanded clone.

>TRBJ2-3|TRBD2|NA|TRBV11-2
CASSFSGRPDTQYF
TGTGCCAGCAGCTTTAGCGGGAGACCAGATACGCAGTATTTT
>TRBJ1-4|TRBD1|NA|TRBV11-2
CASTPDRGGEKLFF
TGTGCCAGCACCCCGGACAGGGGAGGAGAAAAACTGTTTTTT
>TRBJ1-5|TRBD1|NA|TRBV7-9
CASSAGTTGSRLQHF
TGTGCCAGCAGCGCCGGGACGACAGGGAGTCGGCTCCAGCATTTT
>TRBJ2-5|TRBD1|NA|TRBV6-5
CASSSLTGGTRETQYF
TGTGCCAGCAGTTCCTTGACAGGGGGCACTCGTGAGACCCAGTACTTC
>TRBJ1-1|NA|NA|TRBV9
CASSQGGDTEAFF
TGTGCCAGCAGTCAGGGCGGCGACACTGAAGCCTTCTTT
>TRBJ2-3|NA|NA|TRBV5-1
CASSPGISADTQYF
TGCGCCAGCAGCCCGGGGATATCGGCAGATACGCAGTATTTT
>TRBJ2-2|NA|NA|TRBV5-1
CASSLASTGELFF
TGCGCCAGCAGCTTGGCATCCACCGGGGAGCTGTTTTTT
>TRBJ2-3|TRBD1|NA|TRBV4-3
CASSLQQGATDTQYF
TGCGCCAGCAGCCTTCAGCAGGGGGCGACAGATACGCAGTATTTT
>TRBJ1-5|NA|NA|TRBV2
CASSEPPVGQPQHF
TGTGCCAGCAGCGAACCCCCCGTCGGGCAGCCCCAGCATTTT
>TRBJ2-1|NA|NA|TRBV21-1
CASRTGTGRYNEQFF
TGTGCCAGCAGAACCGGGACAGGGCGATACAATGAGCAGTTCTTC
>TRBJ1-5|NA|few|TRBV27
CASRGRVNQPQHF
TGTGCCAGCAGGGGGCGAGTCAATCAGCCCCAGCATTTT
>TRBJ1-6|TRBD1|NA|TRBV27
CASSLIGQGATSSYNSPLHF
TGTGCCAGCAGTTTAATTGGACAGGGGGCCACTAGCTCCTATAATTCACCCCTCCACTTT
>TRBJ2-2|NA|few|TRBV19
CASSIVGPSTGELFF
TGTGCCAGTAGTATAGTCGGTCCGAGCACCGGGGAGCTGTTTTTT
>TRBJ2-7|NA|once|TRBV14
CASSPRTSLEQYF
TGTGCCAGCAGCCCTCGGACATCTCTCGAGCAGTACTTC
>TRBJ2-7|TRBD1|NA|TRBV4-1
CASSQRSSRGQGRNLQQYEQYF
TGCGCCAGCAGCCAAAGATCCTCAAGGGGACAGGGGCGAAACCTTCAACAATACGAGCAGTACTTC
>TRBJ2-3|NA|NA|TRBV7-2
CASFSFRGDTQYF
TGTGCCAGCTTTTCGTTCCGGGGAGATACGCAGTATTTT
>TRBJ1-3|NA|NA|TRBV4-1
CASSFLWGGDAGNTIYF
TGCGCCAGCAGCTTTCTATGGGGGGGAGACGCTGGAAACACCATATATTTT
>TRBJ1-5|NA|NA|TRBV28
CASSSPAGAGNQPQHF
TGTGCCAGCAGTTCCCCCGCGGGGGCTGGCAATCAGCCCCAGCATTTT
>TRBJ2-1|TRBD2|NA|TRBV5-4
CASSPGLAGALASNEQFF
TGTGCCAGCAGCCCGGGACTAGCGGGGGCCCTCGCCTCCAATGAGCAGTTCTTC
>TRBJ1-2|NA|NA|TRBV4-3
CASSQAWGQDYGYTF
TGCGCCAGCAGCCAGGCATGGGGGCAAGACTATGGCTACACCTTC
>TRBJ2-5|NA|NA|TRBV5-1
CASSLGLTVRETQYF
TGCGCCAGCAGCTTAGGACTAACAGTCAGAGAGACCCAGTACTTC
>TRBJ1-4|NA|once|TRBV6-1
CASSPGEDYDEKLFF
TGTGCCAGCAGCCCCGGGGAGGATTATGATGAAAAACTGTTTTTT
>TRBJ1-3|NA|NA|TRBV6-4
CASTPDRTPSGNTIYF
TGTGCCAGCACCCCAGACAGGACCCCCTCTGGAAACACCATATATTTT
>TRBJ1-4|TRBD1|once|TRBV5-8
CASSLARTGAEEKLFF
TGTGCCAGCAGCTTGGCCAGAACAGGGGCCGAAGAAAAACTGTTTTTT
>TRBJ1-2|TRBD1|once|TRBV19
CASSIGTGGRANYGYTF
TGTGCCAGTAGTATCGGGACAGGGGGGAGAGCTAACTATGGCTACACCTTC
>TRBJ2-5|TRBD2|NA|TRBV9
CASSVSGGYQETQYF
TGTGCCAGCAGCGTTAGCGGGGGGTACCAAGAGACCCAGTACTTC
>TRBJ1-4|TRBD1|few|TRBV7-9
CASSLGQGLKLFF
TGTGCCAGCAGCCTGGGACAGGGGCTAAAACTGTTTTTT
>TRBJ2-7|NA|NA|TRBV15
CATSNLQGSEQYF
TGTGCCACCAGCAATCTTCAGGGTTCCGAGCAGTACTTC
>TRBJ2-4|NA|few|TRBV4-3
CASSQGLNPTNIQYF
TGCGCCAGCAGCCAGGGCCTGAATCCCACAAACATTCAGTACTTC
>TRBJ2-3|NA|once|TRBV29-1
CSVEDRAWSTDTQYF
TGCAGCGTTGAAGATCGAGCGTGGAGCACAGATACGCAGTATTTT
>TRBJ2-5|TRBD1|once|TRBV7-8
CASSSLTGVETQYF
TGTGCCAGCAGCTCCCTGACAGGGGTAGAGACCCAGTACTTC
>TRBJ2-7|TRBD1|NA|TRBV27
CASSSITGGDPYEQYF
TGTGCCAGCAGTTCCATCACAGGGGGCGATCCCTACGAGCAGTACTTC
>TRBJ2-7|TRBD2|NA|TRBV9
CASSIGTSGSYEQYF
TGTGCCAGCAGCATCGGGACTAGCGGGAGTTACGAGCAGTACTTC
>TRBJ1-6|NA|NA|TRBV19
CASSNQGDRHSPLHF
TGTGCCAGTAGTAACCAGGGCGATCGGCATTCACCCCTCCACTTT
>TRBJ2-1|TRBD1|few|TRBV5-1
CASSGAPAGGHDEQFF
TGCGCCAGCAGCGGGGCCCCGGCAGGGGGTCACGATGAGCAGTTCTTC
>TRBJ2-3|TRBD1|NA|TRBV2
CASRLDRESADTQYF
TGTGCCAGCAGGTTGGACAGGGAGTCCGCAGATACGCAGTATTTT
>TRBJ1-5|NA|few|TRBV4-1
CASSPQGANNQPQHF
TGCGCCAGCAGCCCACAGGGTGCGAACAATCAGCCCCAGCATTTT
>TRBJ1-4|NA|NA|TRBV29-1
CSVEMGGGEKLFF
TGCAGCGTTGAAATGGGGGGGGGTGAAAAACTGTTTTTT
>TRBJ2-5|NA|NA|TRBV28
CASSLGHLQTQYF
TGTGCCAGCAGTTTGGGCCATTTGCAGACCCAGTACTTC
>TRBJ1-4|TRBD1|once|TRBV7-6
CASSSQQGTNEKLFF
TGTGCCAGCAGCTCTCAACAGGGGACTAATGAAAAACTGTTTTTT
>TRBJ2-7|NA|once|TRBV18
CASSPTARFDKQYF
TGTGCCAGCTCACCAACCGCTAGGTTCGATAAGCAGTACTTC
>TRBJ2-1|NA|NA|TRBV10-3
CAISEFGDSSYNEQFF
TGTGCCATCAGTGAGTTCGGCGACAGCTCCTACAATGAGCAGTTCTTC
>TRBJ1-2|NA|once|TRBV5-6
CASSLAAYGYTF
TGTGCCAGCAGTTTGGCAGCGTATGGCTACACCTTC
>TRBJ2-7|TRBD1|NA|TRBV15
CATSRGRTGALYEQYF
TGTGCCACCAGCAGAGGCCGGACAGGGGCCCTCTACGAGCAGTACTTC
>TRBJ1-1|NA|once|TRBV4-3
CASSPSWGLEAFF
TGCGCCAGCAGCCCCTCCTGGGGCCTTGAAGCTTTCTTT
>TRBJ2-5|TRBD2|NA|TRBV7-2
CASSLTSGGQETQYF
TGTGCCAGCAGCTTAACTAGCGGAGGCCAAGAGACCCAGTACTTC
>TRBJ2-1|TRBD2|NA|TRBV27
CASSLPPGLGRREQFF
TGTGCCAGCAGTTTACCACCGGGACTAGGGAGGCGCGAGCAGTTCTTC
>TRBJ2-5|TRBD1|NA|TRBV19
CASSTTGGQETQYF
TGTGCCAGTAGTACGACAGGGGGCCAAGAGACCCAGTACTTC
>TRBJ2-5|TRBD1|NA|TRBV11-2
CASSFNRQGWETQYF
TGTGCCAGCAGCTTTAACCGACAGGGTTGGGAGACCCAGTACTTC
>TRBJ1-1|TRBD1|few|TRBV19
CASSPRTGPNTEAFF
TGTGCCAGTAGTCCGCGGACAGGGCCGAACACTGAAGCTTTCTTT
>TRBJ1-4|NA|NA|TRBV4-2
CASSQGGWDKDLEKLFF
TGTGCCAGCAGCCAAGGGGGGTGGGACAAGGATCTTGAAAAACTGTTTTTT
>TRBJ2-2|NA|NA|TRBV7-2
CASSSRNTGELFF
TGTGCCAGCAGCTCCCGGAACACCGGGGAGCTGTTTTTT
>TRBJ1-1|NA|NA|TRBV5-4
CASSSGGEMNTEAFF
TGTGCCAGCAGCTCCGGGGGAGAGATGAACACTGAAGCTTTCTTT
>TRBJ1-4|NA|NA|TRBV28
CASGPTGFATNEKLFF
TGTGCCAGCGGACCCACAGGGTTTGCAACTAATGAAAAACTGTTTTTT
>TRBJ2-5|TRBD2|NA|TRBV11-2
CASSPGLASETQYF
TGTGCCAGCAGCCCGGGACTAGCCAGCGAGACCCAGTACTTC
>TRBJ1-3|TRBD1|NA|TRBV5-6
CASSARTGFISGNTIYF
TGTGCCAGCAGCGCCAGGACAGGGTTTATATCTGGAAACACCATATATTTT
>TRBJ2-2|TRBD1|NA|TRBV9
CASSARPGQGLSGEPFF
TGTGCCAGCAGCGCCAGACCGGGACAGGGGCTTTCGGGGGAGCCGTTCTTT